Listed below are T cell receptor beta chains from one sample, sequenced in a study of T cell repertoires in ileal Crohn's disease. Repertoires were generated with immunoSEQ multiplex PCR, while TCRdb's copy carries only in-frame clones and drops some. The data hold about 3,500 clones, with approximately 91% observed a single time. The sequencing sample was made of ileal tissue. Every receptor here comes from an adult with Crohn's disease. Each CDR3 is given with its conserved first and last residue.

V: TRBV11-2; J: TRBJ2-1; CDR3: CASSTEGIGDYPYNEQFF
V: TRBV7-2; J: TRBJ2-2; CDR3: CASQTSGGLGGELFF
V: TRBV6-6; J: TRBJ2-7; CDR3: CASKGGSYEQYF
V: TRBV18; J: TRBJ2-7; CDR3: CASSPQGASLSYEQYF
V: TRBV6-5; J: TRBJ1-1; CDR3: CATHTGGFTEAFF
V: TRBV7-8; J: TRBJ2-7; CDR3: CASSLTGVVPYEQYF
V: TRBV27; J: TRBJ2-7; CDR3: CASSLSTGYLINEQYF
V: TRBV13; J: TRBJ2-5; CDR3: CASSLPAGGETQYF
V: TRBV6-5; J: TRBJ1-2; CDR3: CASSRRANYGYTF
V: TRBV4-2; J: TRBJ2-2; CDR3: CASSQDGGSGAGELFF
V: TRBV10-1; J: TRBJ1-1; CDR3: CASSVPQGARTEAFF
V: TRBV11-2; J: TRBJ2-4; CDR3: CASQRAQGLGNIQYF
V: TRBV18; J: TRBJ2-7; CDR3: CASSPAGQGTNEQYF
V: TRBV9; J: TRBJ2-7; CDR3: CASSAQAAPGGEQYF
V: TRBV6-1; J: TRBJ2-1; CDR3: CASSESGDVYGLAGQNNEQFF
V: TRBV5-1; J: TRBJ2-2; CDR3: CASSPNSGTGNTGELFF
V: TRBV18; J: TRBJ1-2; CDR3: CASSPRKGTGYTF
V: TRBV14; J: TRBJ1-1; CDR3: CASSQLGTVVNTEAFF
V: TRBV27; J: TRBJ1-1; CDR3: CASSLAKSPVAFF
V: TRBV29-1; J: TRBJ1-1; CDR3: CSGDAMNTEAFF
V: TRBV6-4; J: TRBJ2-3; CDR3: CASSGEAGAVDTQYF
V: TRBV7-3; J: TRBJ2-3; CDR3: CASSDSASTDTQYF
V: TRBV5-1; J: TRBJ2-6; CDR3: CASSFTSSGANVLTF
V: TRBV7-9; J: TRBJ2-5; CDR3: CASSGSGIETQYF
V: TRBV10-3; J: TRBJ2-3; CDR3: CAISGGRTDTQYF
V: TRBV5-1; J: TRBJ1-1; CDR3: CASSLGRADTEAFF
V: TRBV9; J: TRBJ2-7; CDR3: CASSGYGAGSSYEQYF
V: TRBV27; J: TRBJ2-7; CDR3: CASSSQPSGVGVPYEQYF
V: TRBV6-1; J: TRBJ2-1; CDR3: CASSHQANEQFF
V: TRBV6-4; J: TRBJ1-1; CDR3: CASSETWNTEAFF
V: TRBV6-5; J: TRBJ1-2; CDR3: CAGTDGYGYTF
V: TRBV13; J: TRBJ2-7; CDR3: CASSPLVGEQYF
V: TRBV5-1; J: TRBJ2-7; CDR3: CASSDPQGVVFYEQYF